Described below is a single T cell receptor beta chain sequence and its context. Its cognate antigen is unknown. The record originates from a study of cytotoxic CD8 clonotypes in ibrutinib-treated CLL. In the study overall: Median treatment time before response sampling was 12 months, range 6 to 36. An average of around 260,000 productive templates and 94,082 productive rearrangements was obtained per sample. General study results and limits: Clonality was higher at baseline than in age-matched healthy donors and tracked circulating CD8+ T-cell counts. Clonality grew at ibrutinib response; at progression, it decreased back toward baseline.

The V segment lost 4 bases and the J segment 5 bases; nucleotides outside the gene matches: 5. CDR1 is SGHRS, CDR2 YFSETQ, per germline. The CDR3 covers 14 residues. Clones were sequenced by immunoSEQ multiplex PCR, and TCRdb holds only the in-frame ones, with some missing. Seen here are 60,000 to 65,000 clones, 57% observed once, and the top ten hold roughly 14%. This sequence was found in a human donor with chronic lymphocytic leukemia. Sequenced here: PBMCs, sampled after 12 months of ibrutinib treatment. The V gene is TRBV5-1, the J gene TRBJ1-2; 10 nucleotides match TRBD1. In DNA, the CDR3 is TGCGCCAGCAGCGCCGGGACAGGGGTTTATGGCTACACCTTC. Translation gives CASSAGTGVYGYTF.